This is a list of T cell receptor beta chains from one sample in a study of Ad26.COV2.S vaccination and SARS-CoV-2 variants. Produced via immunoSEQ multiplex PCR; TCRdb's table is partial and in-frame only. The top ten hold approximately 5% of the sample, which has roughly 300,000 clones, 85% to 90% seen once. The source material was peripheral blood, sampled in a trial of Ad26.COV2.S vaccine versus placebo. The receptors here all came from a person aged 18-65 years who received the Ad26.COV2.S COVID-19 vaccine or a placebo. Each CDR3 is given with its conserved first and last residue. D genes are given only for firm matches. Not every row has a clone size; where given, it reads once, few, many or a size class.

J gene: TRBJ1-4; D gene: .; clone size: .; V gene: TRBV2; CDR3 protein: CASKGTKNEKLFF; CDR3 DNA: TGTGCCAGCAAGGGGACTAAGAATGAAAAACTGTTTTTT
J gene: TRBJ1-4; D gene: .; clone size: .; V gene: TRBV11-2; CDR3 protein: CASSPNSATNEKLFF; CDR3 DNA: TGTGCCAGCAGCCCCAACTCTGCAACTAATGAAAAACTGTTTTTT
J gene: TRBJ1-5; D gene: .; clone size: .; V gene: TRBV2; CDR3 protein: CASSEEGLSNQPQHF; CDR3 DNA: TGTGCCAGCAGTGAAGAGGGACTTAGCAATCAGCCCCAGCATTTT
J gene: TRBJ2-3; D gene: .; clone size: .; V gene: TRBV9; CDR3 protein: CASSVLQGTDTQYF; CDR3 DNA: TGTGCCAGCAGCGTCCTTCAGGGCACAGATACGCAGTATTTT
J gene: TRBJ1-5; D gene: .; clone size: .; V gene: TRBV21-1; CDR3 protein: CASSRRAPDRPLDSNQPQHF; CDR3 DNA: TGTGCCAGCAGCAGGAGAGCTCCGGACAGACCTCTAGATAGCAATCAGCCCCAGCATTTT
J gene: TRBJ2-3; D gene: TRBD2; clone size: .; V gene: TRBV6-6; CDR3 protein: CASSYSNSGVGDTQYF; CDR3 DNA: TGTGCCAGCAGTTACTCAAATAGCGGGGTAGGAGATACGCAGTATTTT
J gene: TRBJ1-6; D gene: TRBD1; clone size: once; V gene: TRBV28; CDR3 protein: CASTPAGTVNSPLHF; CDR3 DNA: TGTGCCAGCACCCCGGCTGGGACAGTTAATTCACCCCTCCACTTT
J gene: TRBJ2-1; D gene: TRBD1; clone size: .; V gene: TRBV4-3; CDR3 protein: CASSHRTGYEQFF; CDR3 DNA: TGCGCCAGCAGCCACAGGACAGGGTATGAGCAGTTCTTC
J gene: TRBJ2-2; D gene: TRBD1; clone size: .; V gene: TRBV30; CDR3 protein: CAGQTGGNTGELFF; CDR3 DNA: TGTGCCGGCCAGACAGGGGGAAACACCGGGGAGCTGTTTTTT
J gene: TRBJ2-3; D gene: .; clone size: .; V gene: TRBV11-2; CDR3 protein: CASSLAGFSTDTQYF; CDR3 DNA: TGTGCCAGCAGCTTAGCGGGTTTCAGCACAGATACGCAGTATTTT
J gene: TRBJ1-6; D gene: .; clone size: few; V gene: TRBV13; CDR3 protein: CASSGRGQNNSPLHF; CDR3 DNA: TGTGCCAGCAGCGGCCGGGGCCAAAATAATTCACCCCTCCACTTT
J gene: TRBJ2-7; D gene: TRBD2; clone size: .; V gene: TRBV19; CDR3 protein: CASGLAVRGEQYF; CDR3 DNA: TGTGCCAGTGGACTAGCGGTTAGAGGCGAGCAGTACTTC
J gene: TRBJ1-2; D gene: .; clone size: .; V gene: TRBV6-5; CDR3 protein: CASSPPDYGYTF; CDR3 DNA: TGTGCCAGCAGCCCCCCCGACTATGGCTACACCTTC
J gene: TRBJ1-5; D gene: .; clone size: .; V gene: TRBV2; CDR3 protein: CASSEGVGRVGDSNQPQHF; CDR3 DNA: TGTGCCAGCAGTGAAGGAGTAGGCAGGGTGGGAGATAGCAATCAGCCCCAGCATTTT
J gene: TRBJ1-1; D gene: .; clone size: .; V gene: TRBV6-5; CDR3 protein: CASRGGRGNTEAFF; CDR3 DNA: TGTGCCAGCAGGGGAGGCAGGGGCAACACTGAAGCTTTCTTT
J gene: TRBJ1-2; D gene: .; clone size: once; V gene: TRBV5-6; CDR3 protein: CASARHRALYGYTF; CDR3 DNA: TGTGCCTCGGCGAGGCACAGGGCCCTCTATGGCTACACCTTC
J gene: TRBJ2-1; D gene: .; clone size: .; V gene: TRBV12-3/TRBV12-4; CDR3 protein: CACGATYNEQFF; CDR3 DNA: TGTGCCTGCGGGGCCACCTACAATGAGCAGTTCTTC
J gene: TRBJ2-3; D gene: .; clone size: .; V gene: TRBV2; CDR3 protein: CASSEFLGLSGSTDTQYF; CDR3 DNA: TGTGCCAGCAGTGAATTCTTGGGGCTCAGCGGGTCGACAGATACGCAGTATTTT
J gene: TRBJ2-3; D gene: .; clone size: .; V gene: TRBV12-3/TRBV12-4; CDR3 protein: CASSSLGDTQYF; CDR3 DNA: TGTGCCAGCAGTTCCTTAGGGGATACGCAGTATTTT
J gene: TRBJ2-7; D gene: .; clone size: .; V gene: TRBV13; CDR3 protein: CASSFKGFNYEQYF; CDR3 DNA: TGTGCCAGCAGCTTTAAAGGCTTCAACTACGAGCAGTACTTC
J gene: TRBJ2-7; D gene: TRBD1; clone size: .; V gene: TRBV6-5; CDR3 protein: CASSYRLTGGHEQYF; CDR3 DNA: TGTGCCAGCAGTTACCGTCTAACAGGGGGCCACGAGCAGTACTTC
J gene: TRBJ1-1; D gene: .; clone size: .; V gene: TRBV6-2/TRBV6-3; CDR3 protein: CASSYHVGENTEAFF; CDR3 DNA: TGTGCCAGCAGTTATCATGTGGGAGAGAACACTGAAGCTTTCTTT
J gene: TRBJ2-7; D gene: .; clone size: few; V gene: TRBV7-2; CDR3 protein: CASSEGRNSYEQYF; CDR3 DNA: TGTGCCAGCAGCGAAGGACGTAACTCCTACGAGCAGTACTTC
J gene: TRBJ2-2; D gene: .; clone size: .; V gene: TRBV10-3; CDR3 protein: CAISANRANTGELFF; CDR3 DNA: TGTGCCATCAGTGCGAACAGGGCGAACACCGGGGAGCTGTTTTTT
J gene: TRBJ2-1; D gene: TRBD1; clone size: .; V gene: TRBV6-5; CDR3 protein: CASSRGQASYNEQFF; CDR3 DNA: TGTGCCAGCAGTCGAGGACAGGCCTCCTACAATGAGCAGTTCTTC
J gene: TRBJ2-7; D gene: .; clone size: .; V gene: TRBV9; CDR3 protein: CASSAAVLPYEQYF; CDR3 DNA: TGTGCCAGCAGTGCAGCGGTCCTTCCCTACGAGCAGTACTTC
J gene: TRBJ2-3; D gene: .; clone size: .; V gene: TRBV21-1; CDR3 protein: CASSKVRAGPTRTDSTDTQYF; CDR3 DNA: TGTGCCAGCAGCAAAGTTAGGGCAGGTCCGACACGGACAGATAGCACAGATACGCAGTATTTT
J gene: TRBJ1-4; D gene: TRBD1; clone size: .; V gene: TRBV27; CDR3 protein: CASSPLGQQNEKLFF; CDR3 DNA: TGTGCCAGCAGTCCCTTGGGACAGCAAAATGAAAAACTGTTTTTT
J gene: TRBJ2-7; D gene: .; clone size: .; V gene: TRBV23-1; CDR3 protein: CASSLKRSSYEQYF; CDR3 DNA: TGCGCCAGCAGTCTTAAGCGGAGCTCCTACGAGCAGTACTTC
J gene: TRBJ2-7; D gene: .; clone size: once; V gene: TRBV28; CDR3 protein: CASTGEGEPFYEQYF; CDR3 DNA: TGTGCCAGCACCGGTGAGGGGGAACCGTTCTACGAGCAGTACTTC
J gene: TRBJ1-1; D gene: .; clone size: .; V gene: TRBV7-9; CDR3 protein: CASSLDPGYEAFF; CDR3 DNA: TGTGCCAGCAGCTTAGATCCAGGGTACGAAGCTTTCTTT
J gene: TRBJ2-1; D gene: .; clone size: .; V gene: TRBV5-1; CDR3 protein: CASSSQQTEQFF; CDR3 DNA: TGCGCCAGCAGTAGTCAGCAGACTGAGCAGTTCTTC
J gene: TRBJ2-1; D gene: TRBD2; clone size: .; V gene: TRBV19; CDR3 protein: CASSIGLAGREQFF; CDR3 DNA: TGTGCCAGTAGTATAGGACTAGCGGGGCGTGAGCAGTTCTTC
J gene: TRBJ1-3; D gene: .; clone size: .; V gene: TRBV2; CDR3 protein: CASSEGLPPSGNTIYF; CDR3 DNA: TGTGCCAGCAGTGAAGGGCTACCCCCCTCTGGAAACACCATATATTTT
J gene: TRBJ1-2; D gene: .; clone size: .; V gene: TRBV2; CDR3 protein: CASSEARDYGYTF; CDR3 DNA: TGTGCCAGCAGTGAAGCGCGGGACTATGGCTACACCTTC
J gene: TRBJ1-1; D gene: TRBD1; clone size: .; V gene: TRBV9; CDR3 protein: CASSEGTGRLMNTEAFF; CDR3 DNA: TGTGCCAGCAGCGAGGGGACAGGGCGCCTTATGAACACTGAAGCTTTCTTT
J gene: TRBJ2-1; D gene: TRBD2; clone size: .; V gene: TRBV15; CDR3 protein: CATSPLAGVYNEQFF; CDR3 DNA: TGTGCCACCAGCCCCCTAGCGGGGGTCTACAATGAGCAGTTCTTC
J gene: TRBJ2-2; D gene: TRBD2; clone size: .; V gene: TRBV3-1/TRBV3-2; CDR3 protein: CASSQDLLAGGLSTGELFF; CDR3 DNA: TGTGCCAGCAGCCAAGACTTACTAGCGGGGGGGCTGAGCACCGGGGAGCTGTTTTTT
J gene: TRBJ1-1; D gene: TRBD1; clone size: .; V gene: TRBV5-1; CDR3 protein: CASSRLGQGEAFF; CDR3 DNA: TGCGCCAGCAGCCGTCTAGGACAGGGGGAAGCTTTCTTT
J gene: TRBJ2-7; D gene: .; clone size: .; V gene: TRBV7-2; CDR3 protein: CASSLILASLYEQYF; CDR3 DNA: TGTGCCAGCAGCTTAATCCTAGCGAGCCTCTACGAGCAGTACTTC
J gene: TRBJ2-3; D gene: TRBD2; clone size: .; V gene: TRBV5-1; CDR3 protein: CASSIAGGRDTQYF; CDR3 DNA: TGCGCCAGCAGCATAGCGGGAGGACGGGATACGCAGTATTTT
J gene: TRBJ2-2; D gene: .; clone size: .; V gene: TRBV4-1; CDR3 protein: CASSQVVKNTGELFF; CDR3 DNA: TGCGCCAGCAGCCAAGTGGTCAAGAACACCGGGGAGCTGTTTTTT
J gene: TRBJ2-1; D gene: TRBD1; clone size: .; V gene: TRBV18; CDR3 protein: CASSPTDRAYNEQFF; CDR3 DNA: TGTGCCAGCTCACCAACGGACAGGGCCTACAATGAGCAGTTCTTC
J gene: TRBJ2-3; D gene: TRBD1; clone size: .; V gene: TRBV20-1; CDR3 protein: CSASGTVPDTQYF; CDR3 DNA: TGCAGTGCCAGTGGGACAGTCCCTGATACGCAGTATTTT
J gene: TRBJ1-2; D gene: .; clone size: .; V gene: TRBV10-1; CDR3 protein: CAIRGGRDYGYTF; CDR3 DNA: TGCGCCATCCGAGGAGGGCGTGACTATGGCTACACCTTC
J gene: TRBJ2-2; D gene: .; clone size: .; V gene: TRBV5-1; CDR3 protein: CASSLAAQNTGELFF; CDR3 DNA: TGCGCCAGCAGCTTGGCCGCACAAAACACCGGGGAGCTGTTTTTT
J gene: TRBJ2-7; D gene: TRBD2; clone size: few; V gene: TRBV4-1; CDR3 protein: CASSQEVATSGGDEQYF; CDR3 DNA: TGCGCCAGCAGCCAAGAGGTCGCGACTAGCGGGGGAGACGAGCAGTACTTC
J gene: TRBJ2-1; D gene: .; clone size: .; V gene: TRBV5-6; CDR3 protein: CASSLETGGANEQFF; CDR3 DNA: TGTGCCAGCAGCTTGGAAACAGGGGGGGCAAATGAGCAGTTCTTC
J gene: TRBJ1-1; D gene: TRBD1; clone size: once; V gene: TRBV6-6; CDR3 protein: CASAEGQGSEAFF; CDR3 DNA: TGTGCCAGCGCCGAGGGACAGGGCTCTGAAGCTTTCTTT
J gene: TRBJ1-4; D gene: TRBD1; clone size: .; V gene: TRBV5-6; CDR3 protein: CASSFAGTGGNEKLFF; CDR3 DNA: TGTGCCAGCAGCTTTGCCGGGACAGGCGGCAATGAAAAACTGTTTTTT
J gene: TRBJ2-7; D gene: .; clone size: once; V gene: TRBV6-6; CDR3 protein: CASSSPSRTTYEQYF; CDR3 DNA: TGTGCCAGCAGTTCCCCATCCAGGACCACCTACGAGCAGTACTTC
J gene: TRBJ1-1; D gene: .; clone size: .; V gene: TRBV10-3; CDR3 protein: CAIRPGPRGAEAFF; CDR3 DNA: TGTGCCATCAGGCCGGGACCGAGGGGCGCTGAAGCTTTCTTT
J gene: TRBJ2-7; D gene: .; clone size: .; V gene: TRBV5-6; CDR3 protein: CASSYTRGWSGDPYEQYF; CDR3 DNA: TGTGCCAGCAGCTACACGAGGGGTTGGTCAGGAGACCCCTACGAGCAGTACTTC
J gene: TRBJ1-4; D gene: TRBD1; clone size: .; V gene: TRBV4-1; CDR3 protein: CASSQGKTGLSSNEKLFF; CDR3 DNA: TGCGCCAGCAGCCAAGGAAAGACAGGGTTAAGCTCTAATGAAAAACTGTTTTTT
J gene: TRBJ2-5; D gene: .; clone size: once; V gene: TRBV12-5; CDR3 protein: CASGLDGTEETQYF; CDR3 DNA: TGTGCTAGTGGTTTGGACGGGACGGAAGAGACCCAGTACTTC